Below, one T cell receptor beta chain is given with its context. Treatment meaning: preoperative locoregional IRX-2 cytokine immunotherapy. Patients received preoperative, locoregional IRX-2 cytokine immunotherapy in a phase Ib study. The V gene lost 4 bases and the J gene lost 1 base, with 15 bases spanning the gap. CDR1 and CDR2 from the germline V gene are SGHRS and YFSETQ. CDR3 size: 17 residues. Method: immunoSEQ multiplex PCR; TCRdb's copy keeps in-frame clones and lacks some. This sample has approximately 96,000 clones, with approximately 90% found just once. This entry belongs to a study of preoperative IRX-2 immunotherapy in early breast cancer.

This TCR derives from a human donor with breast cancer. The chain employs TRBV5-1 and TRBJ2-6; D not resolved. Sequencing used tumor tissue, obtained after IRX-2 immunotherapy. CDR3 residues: CASSLGTGASGANVLTF. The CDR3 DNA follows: TGCGCCAGCAGCCTCGGTACGGGTGCATCTGGGGCCAACGTCCTGACTTTC.